The 8 T cell receptor beta chains listed next were all sequenced from one sample in a study of a mutant IDH1 vaccine in newly diagnosed glioma. The antigens for these receptors are not known. Specified time point: week 23, last vaccination. Vaccination used 300 ug of mutant IDH1 20-mer peptide per dose, with topical imiquimod. TCRdb's table, derived via immunoSEQ multiplex PCR, lists solely in-frame clones and lacks some. The sample records tens of thousands of clones, around 76% being singletons. The sequencing used PBMCs, collected from a glioma patient whose treatment included an IDH1 peptide vaccine. These receptors were collected from a man aged 45-60 years with glioma.

The rearrangement links TRBV7-9 to TRBJ1-4, with no clear D. The germline CDR1 and CDR2 sequences are SEHNR and FQNEAQ (reference sequence). The germline V and J ends were trimmed by 2 bases and 5 bases, with 12 bases remaining between them. The CDR3 contains 15 residues. Here the CDR3 reads CASSLRGSANEKLFF. DNA for the CDR3: TGTGCCAGCAGCTTACGGGGATCAGCGAATGAAAAACTGTTTTTT.

The J gene is TRBJ2-2, the V gene TRBV5-1; 8 nucleotides line up with TRBD1. The CDR3 extends over 16 amino acids. V shed 0 bases and J 4 bases; nucleotides not matched to a gene: 5. The germline V gene encodes CDR1 SGHRS and CDR2 YFSETQ. CDR3 DNA sequence: TGCGCCAGCAGCTTGGCCGGGACAGGAGTCACCGGGGAGCTGTTTTTT. Translating it yields CASSLAGTGVTGELFF.

The chain links TRBV7-2 to TRBJ1-4; D call uncertain. Per the germline V gene, CDR1 is SGHTA and CDR2 is FQGNSA. This CDR3 comprises 12 residues. V dropped 5 bases and J dropped 4 bases, with 5 bases sitting between them. Here the CDR3 reads CASSPNNEKLFF. The CDR3 DNA reads as TGTGCCAGCAGCCCTAATAATGAAAAACTGTTTTTT. Filled out from reference TRBV7-2 and TRBJ1-4, the complete variable domain reads GAGVSQSPSNKVTEKGKDVELRCDPISGHTALYWYRQSLGQGLEFLIYFQGNSAPDKSGLPSDRFSAERTGGSVSTLTIQRTQQEDSAVYLCASSPNNEKLFFGSGTQLSVL.

The chain is built from TRBV7-2 and TRBJ2-1, with 9 bases aligning to TRBD2. CDR1 and CDR2 (germline): SGHTA, FQGNSA. The CDR3 loop spans 13 amino acids. V was pared by 11 bases and J by 7 bases, with 9 bases of the junction left unmatched. The CDR3 reads CAAGAGGRNEQFF. CDR3 nucleotide sequence: TGTGCCGCGGGGGCGGGGGGGCGAAATGAGCAGTTCTTC.

This rearrangement joins TRBV7-8 to TRBJ1-1; 8 nucleotides match TRBD1. This CDR3 is built from 18 residues. Germline trimming cut 1 base from V and 1 base from J; bases unmatched to any gene: 11. Per the germline V gene, CDR1 is SGHVS and CDR2 is FQNEAQ. CDR3 nucleotide sequence: TGTGCCAGCAGCTTAGGATTTAGGGCAGGGGGCGAGAACACTGAAGCTTTCTTT. It codes for CASSLGFRAGGENTEAFF.

This clone has a handful of counts. The chain is built from TRBV14 and TRBJ1-1; TRBD1 might be the D (5 bases). Germline V gives CDR1 SGHDN, CDR2 FVKESK. V was clipped by 4 bases and J by 10 bases, with 16 bases between them. The CDR3 sequence is 13 residues long. CDR3 region: CASSLIGTASAFF. As DNA, the CDR3 is TGTGCCAGCAGCCTTATAGGGACGGCATCAGCTTTCTTT.

This chain links TRBV30 with TRBJ1-1; D might be TRBD1 (6 bases). V lost 0 bases, J lost 2 bases, and 25 bases lay in between. Germline assignment: CDR1 GTSNPN and CDR2 SVGIG (reference sequence). This CDR3 is built from 19 residues. Written as DNA, the CDR3 is TGTGCCTGGAGTGTACGTGGTGGTTGGACAGATCGGCTTAACACTGAAGCTTTCTTT. This sequence encodes CAWSVRGGWTDRLNTEAFF.

This sequence joins TRBV18 and TRBJ1-4, with a tentative D call TRBD1 (6 bases). Per the germline V gene, CDR1 is KGHSH and CDR2 is LQKENI. Trimming took off 2 bases at V and 5 bases at J, with 9 bases between the two ends. There are 14 residues in the CDR3. The CDR3 coding sequence is TGTGCCAGCTCACCAAACAGGGCGAATGAAAAACTGTTTTTT. Protein sequence: CASSPNRANEKLFF. Variable domain in full (rest from reference TRBV18 and TRBJ1-4): NAGVMQNPRHLVRRRGQEARLRCSPMKGHSHVYWYRQLPEEGLKFMVYLQKENIIDESGMPKERFSAEFPKEGPSILRIQQVVRGDSAAYFCASSPNRANEKLFFGSGTQLSVL.